A single sample is the source of the 29 T cell receptor beta chains below, sequenced in a study of T cell responses to AZD1222 COVID-19 vaccine. Libraries were prepared by immunoSEQ multiplex PCR; TCRdb keeps only in-frame clonotypes and omits some of them. The table has some 84,000 clones, 87% seen once. The material sequenced was peripheral blood, taken 28 days after the second AZD1222 dose. The receptors were gathered from an adult who received the AZD1222 COVID-19 vaccine.

The chain links TRBV13 to TRBJ1-5; D ambiguous. The ends were cut back, 2 bases at V and 6 bases at J, with 5 bases in the middle. Germline V gives CDR1 PRHDT, CDR2 FYEKMQ (reference sequence). The CDR3 has 12 amino acids. The CDR3 nucleotides read TGTGCCAGCAGCTTACCCGGTCAGCCCCAGCATTTT. This sequence encodes CASSLPGQPQHF.

This clone appeared once. The genes are TRBV3-1 (or the pseudogene TRBV3-2) and TRBJ2-7, with D perhaps matching TRBD2 (5 bases). The CDR3 consists of 12 residues. V shed 3 bases and J shed 6 bases, with 9 bases lying between them. The germline gives CDR1 LGHDT, CDR2 YNNKEL (reference sequence). The CDR3: CASSQASGEQYF. The CDR3 bases are TGTGCCAGCAGCCAGGCGAGCGGCGAGCAGTACTTC.

This chain uses TRBV28 with TRBJ2-7; 8 nucleotides agree with TRBD1. Germline V gene data show CDR1 as MDHEN and CDR2 as SYDVKM. CDR3 length: 14 amino acids. Losses at the gene ends were 7 bases for V and 3 bases for J; bases not matched to a gene: 8. Here the CDR3 reads CASNVGQGSYEQYF. CDR3 nucleotides: TGTGCCAGCAACGTTGGACAGGGCAGCTACGAGCAGTACTTC.

The rearrangement links TRBV18 to TRBJ1-2; 7 nucleotides align to TRBD1. The junction had 18 bases not matched to a gene; V was cut back by 4 bases and J by 1 base. Germline CDR1 is KGHSH and CDR2 is LQKENI. The CDR3 has 19 residues. CDR3 region: CASSRRTPIRDSGNYGYTF. The CDR3 DNA is TGTGCCAGCTCACGAAGAACCCCGATCCGGGACAGTGGTAACTATGGCTACACCTTC.

The chain recombines TRBV7-8 with TRBJ2-7, with D possibly being TRBD1 (6 bases). Germline CDR1 is SGHVS and CDR2 is FQNEAQ. The CDR3 extends over 14 amino acids. V dropped 1 base and J dropped 2 bases, with 9 bases sitting between them. The CDR3 protein is CASSLGQVAYEQYF. CDR3 bases: TGTGCCAGCAGCTTAGGACAGGTGGCCTACGAGCAGTACTTC.

V gene TRBV4-2 combines with J gene TRBJ2-2; D gene ambiguous. V lost 5 bases, J lost 7 bases, and 5 bases lay in between. Germline V CDR1 and CDR2: LGHNA, YNFKEQ. The CDR3 runs to 11 residues. CDR3 in DNA: TGTGCCAGCAGCTCTTTCGGGGAGCTGTTTTTT. It translates to CASSSFGELFF.

This sequence joins TRBV6-6 and TRBJ2-4; unclear D gene. Trimming removed 8 bases from V and 5 bases from J, with 7 bases in between. CDR3 size: 11 residues. Germline V gene sequence: CDR1 MNHNY, CDR2 SVGAGI (reference sequence). In DNA form, the CDR3 reads TGTGCCAGCGGAAGAGAAAACATTCAGTACTTC. Amino acid sequence: CASGRENIQYF.

The V and J genes are TRBV5-1 and TRBJ1-2; D unresolved. Germline CDR1 and CDR2: SGHRS and YFSETQ. With 0 bases removed from V and 2 bases from J, the gap between germline ends came to 5 bases. The CDR3 runs to 13 residues. Here the CDR3 reads CASSLDANYGYTF. DNA of the CDR3: TGCGCCAGCAGCTTGGATGCAAACTATGGCTACACCTTC.

This clone was detected once. This chain connects TRBV6-2 or TRBV6-3 to TRBJ1-5; 7 nucleotides match TRBD1. After removal of 5 bases from V and 4 bases from J, the junction contained 8 bases not matched to a gene. The CDR3 sequence is 15 residues long. CDR1 is MNHEY and CDR2 is SVGEGT in the germline V gene. The chain's CDR3 is CASSPIQGVNQPQHF. In nucleotides, the CDR3 is TGTGCCAGCAGTCCCATCCAGGGGGTTAATCAGCCCCAGCATTTT.

This clone was observed a few times. The chain links TRBV19 to TRBJ2-5; the D call may be TRBD1 or TRBD2 (5 bases each). The length of the CDR3 is 14 residues. Germline V gene lookup returns CDR1 LNHDA and CDR2 SQIVND (reference sequence). Trimming took 6 bases from V and 1 from J, leaving 12 bases between them. Here the CDR3 reads CASRTGAPQETQYF. CDR3 sequence (DNA): TGTGCCAGTAGAACCGGGGCCCCCCAAGAGACCCAGTACTTC. Looking up the rest from reference TRBV19 and TRBJ2-5 gives the full variable domain: DGGITQSPKYLFRKEGQNVTLSCEQNLNHDAMYWYRQDPGQGLRLIYYSQIVNDFQKGDIAEGYSVSREKKESFPLTVTSAQKNPTAFYLCASRTGAPQETQYFGPGTRLLVL.

The genes are TRBV7-2 and TRBJ1-2; D may be TRBD1 (5 bases). CDR3 size: 17 residues. Deletions cut 1 base from V and 4 bases from J, with 19 bases between. Germline CDR1 is SGHTA and CDR2 is FQGNSA. In nucleotides, the CDR3 is TGTGCCAGCAGCTTAGGGGCCGGGCTGGGGGTTTCCTATGGCTACACCTTC. Its translation is CASSLGAGLGVSYGYTF. Combining the CDR3 with reference TRBV7-2 and TRBJ1-2 gives the whole variable domain GAGVSQSPSNKVTEKGKDVELRCDPISGHTALYWYRQSLGQGLEFLIYFQGNSAPDKSGLPSDRFSAERTGGSVSTLTIQRTQQEDSAVYLCASSLGAGLGVSYGYTFGSGTRLTVV.

The CDR3 is CASTSGPSSYNEQFF. CDR3 nucleotides: TGTGCCAGTACTAGCGGGCCGAGCTCCTACAATGAGCAGTTCTTC. The V and J genes are TRBV11-2 and TRBJ2-1; 9 nucleotides align to TRBD2. The CDR3 contains 15 residues. CDR1 and CDR2 from the germline V gene are SGHAT and FQNNGV. V lost 9 bases and J lost 0; bases outside the gene matches: 6. Based on the CDR3 plus reference TRBV11-2 and TRBJ2-1, the full variable domain is EAGVAQSPRYKIIEKRQSVAFWCNPISGHATLYWYQQILGQGPKLLIQFQNNGVVDDSQLPKDRFSAERLKGVDSTLKIQPAKLEDSAVYLCASTSGPSSYNEQFFGPGTRLTVL.

V and J are TRBV5-1 and TRBJ2-5; tentatively, D is TRBD1 (7 bases). CDR1 SGHRS and CDR2 YFSETQ come from the germline V gene. Between the trimmed V and J ends, which lost 4 bases and 3 bases, there was a span of 13 bases. The CDR3 extends over 14 amino acids. Written as DNA, the CDR3 is TGCGCCAGCAGCCTCCGCGGGACAGAAGAGACCCAGTACTTC. This gives the protein CASSLRGTEETQYF.

V and J are TRBV6-1 and TRBJ1-5; D may be TRBD1 (5 bases). The CDR3 covers 15 residues. Germline CDR1 reads MNHNS; CDR2 reads SASEGT. Trimming took off 0 bases at V and 5 bases at J, with 11 bases between the two ends. The CDR3, as DNA: TGTGCCAGCAGTGAAGCGATTGGGGGGGATCAGCCCCAGCATTTT. It translates to CASSEAIGGDQPQHF.

The chain carries TRBV3-1 (or the pseudogene TRBV3-2) and TRBJ2-1; 7 bases match TRBD2. Germline loops: CDR1 LGHDT, CDR2 YNNKEL (reference sequence). V shed 1 base, J shed 4 bases, and the junction held 4 bases outside the gene matches. CDR3 size: 15 residues. The chain's CDR3 is CASSQASGAYNEQFF. In DNA form, the CDR3 reads TGTGCCAGCAGCCAAGCCAGCGGGGCGTACAATGAGCAGTTCTTC.

A few counts support this clone. The V gene is TRBV7-9, the J gene TRBJ2-1; the D is unclear. The V gene lost 3 bases and the J gene lost 6 bases, with 3 bases spanning the gap. From germline, CDR1 is SEHNR and CDR2 FQNEAQ (reference sequence). CDR3 length equals 11 residues. CDR3 DNA sequence: TGTGCCAGCAGCTTCCCCAATGAGCAGTTCTTC. This gives the protein CASSFPNEQFF.

In nucleotides, the CDR3 is TGTGCCAGCTCCGCCCAGGGGGCGCTGAACACTGAAGCTTTCTTT. It yields the protein CASSAQGALNTEAFF. V and J are TRBV14 and TRBJ1-1; 8 bases align to TRBD1. CDR3 size: 15 residues. V lost 8 bases, J lost 0 bases, and 8 bases stayed unmatched. CDR1 and CDR2 (germline): SGHDN, FVKESK.

This clone is a singleton in its sample. This rearrangement joins TRBV28 to TRBJ1-5, with TRBD1 matching 8 bases. V lost 8 bases to trimming and J lost 0 bases; unmatched junction nucleotides: 6. Germline V gene lookup returns CDR1 MDHEN and CDR2 SYDVKM. The CDR3 consists of 15 residues. In DNA form, the CDR3 reads TGTGCCAGCGAACAGGGGGGCGATAGCAATCAGCCCCAGCATTTT. Its translation: CASEQGGDSNQPQHF.

This chain's CDR3 is CASSLLPSGGEIYNEQFF. CDR3 sequence (DNA): TGTGCCAGCAGCTTATTGCCTAGCGGGGGAGAGATATACAATGAGCAGTTCTTC. The chain has TRBV7-3 and TRBJ2-1; 10 bases are shared with TRBD2. CDR1 and CDR2 (germline): SGHTA, FQGTGA. The CDR3 runs 18 residues. After removal of 2 bases from V and 4 bases from J, the junction contained 11 bases not matched to a gene.

The chain has TRBV19 and TRBJ2-3; 7 nucleotides match TRBD1. CDR3 length: 15 amino acids. The V gene's germline CDR1 is LNHDA and CDR2 SQIVND (reference sequence). The V gene end was trimmed by 4 bases and the J gene end by 6 bases; junction bases not matched to a gene: 10. This CDR3 reads CASSKILGDSDTQYF. CDR3 sequence (DNA): TGTGCCAGTAGTAAAATACTGGGGGACAGTGATACGCAGTATTTT.

In its sample, this clone was seen a few times. The chain recombines TRBV4-1 with TRBJ2-7; the match to TRBD1 covers 8 bases. Germline V lookup: CDR1 MGHRA, CDR2 YSYEKL. The CDR3 extends over 15 amino acids. Trimming removed 4 bases from V and 0 bases from J; junction bases left unmatched: 5. CDR3 DNA sequence: TGCGCCAGCAGCCGAGGACAGGGAAGCTCCTACGAGCAGTACTTC. The encoded protein is CASSRGQGSSYEQYF.

The chain recombines TRBV9 with TRBJ1-3, with D possibly being TRBD1 (6 bases). There are 15 residues in the CDR3. V was shortened by 3 bases and J by 2 bases, with 12 bases between the two germline ends. Germline CDR1 reads SGDLS; CDR2 reads YYNGEE. The CDR3 DNA reads TGTGCCAGCAGCGCAGGAGGGGGGCCTGGAAACACCATATATTTT. This encodes CASSAGGGPGNTIYF.

This chain joins TRBV9 and TRBJ2-7; the D call may be TRBD1 or TRBD2 (5 bases each). CDR1 is SGDLS and CDR2 is YYNGEE in the germline V gene. This CDR3 is built from 15 residues. V dropped 4 bases and J dropped 0 bases, with 14 bases sitting between them. CDR3 nucleotide sequence: TGTGCCAGCAGCCTCACCGGGACGGTCTCCTACGAGCAGTACTTC. This sequence encodes CASSLTGTVSYEQYF.

The chain joins TRBV9 to TRBJ1-5; D possibly corresponds to TRBD1 (6 bases). This CDR3 comprises 17 residues. Germline V gene lookup returns CDR1 SGDLS and CDR2 YYNGEE. Trimming took 0 bases from V and 5 from J, leaving 18 bases between them. As DNA, the CDR3 is TGTGCCAGCAGCGTAGGAGGGGGGAGAAAAACCCATCAGCCCCAGCATTTT. It translates to CASSVGGGRKTHQPQHF.

The rearrangement uses TRBV28 and TRBJ1-6, with no clear D. Deletions cut 5 bases from V and 9 bases from J, with 14 bases between. Germline V CDR1 and CDR2: MDHEN, SYDVKM. The length of the CDR3 is 14 residues. The CDR3 loop is CASSLSGASSPLHF. In DNA, the CDR3 is TGTGCCAGCAGTCTGTCTGGCGCTTCTTCACCCCTCCACTTT.

The chain joins TRBV27 to TRBJ2-7; D is undetermined. Germline CDR1 and CDR2: MNHEY and SMNVEV (reference sequence). This CDR3 is built from 15 residues. The ends were cut back, 5 bases at V and 2 bases at J, with 16 bases in the middle. CDR3 residues: CASSMIRPPAYEQYF. Written as DNA, the CDR3 is TGTGCCAGCAGTATGATCCGGCCTCCTGCCTACGAGCAGTACTTC.

The chain has TRBV9 and TRBJ1-6; D is possibly TRBD1 (5 bases). V was shortened by 3 bases and J by 3 bases, with 13 bases between the two germline ends. The germline V gene encodes CDR1 SGDLS and CDR2 YYNGEE. The CDR3 is made up of 16 amino acids. The chain's CDR3 is CASSAVQDFYNSPLHF. The CDR3 bases are TGTGCCAGCAGCGCCGTACAGGATTTCTATAATTCACCCCTCCACTTT.

Comments on this clone: This specimen includes other DNA sequences encoding the same CDR3. The chain has TRBV3-1 (or the pseudogene TRBV3-2) and TRBJ2-7, with D uncertain. Deletions cut 2 bases from V and 3 bases from J, with 2 bases between. Germline CDR1 LGHDT, CDR2 YNNKEL (reference sequence). CDR3 length: 11 residues. CDR3 region: CASSQFYEQYF. In nucleotides, the CDR3 is TGTGCCAGCAGCCAATTCTACGAGCAGTACTTC.

The gene calls are TRBV11-2 and TRBJ1-2; TRBD1 might be the D (5 bases). Trimming cost V 0 bases and J 8 bases, with 13 bases left between them. Germline V gives CDR1 SGHAT, CDR2 FQNNGV. CDR3 size: 14 residues. DNA of the CDR3: TGTGCCAGCAGCTTAGATCGAGGGGTGTGGGGCTACACCTTC. Translation: CASSLDRGVWGYTF.